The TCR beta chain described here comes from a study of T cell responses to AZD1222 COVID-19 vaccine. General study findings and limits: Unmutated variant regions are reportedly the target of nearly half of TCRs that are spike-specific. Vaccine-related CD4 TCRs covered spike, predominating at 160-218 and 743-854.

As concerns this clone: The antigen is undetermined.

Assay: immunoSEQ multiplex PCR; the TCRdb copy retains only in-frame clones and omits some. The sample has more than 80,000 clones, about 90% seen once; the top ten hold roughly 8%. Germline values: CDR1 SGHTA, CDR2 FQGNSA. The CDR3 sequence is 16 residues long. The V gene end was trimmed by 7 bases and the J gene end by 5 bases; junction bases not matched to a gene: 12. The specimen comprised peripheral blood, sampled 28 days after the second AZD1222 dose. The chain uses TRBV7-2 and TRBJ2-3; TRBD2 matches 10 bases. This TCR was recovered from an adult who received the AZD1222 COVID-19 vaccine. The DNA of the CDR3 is TGTGCCAGCACCACCGCCCCACTAGCGGGGAGAGATACGCAGTATTTT. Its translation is CASTTAPLAGRDTQYF.